This TCR beta chain was found in a study of T cell clonality in common variable immunodeficiency. J was trimmed by 6 bases and V by 0 bases; bases with no gene match: 14. CDR1 is DFQATT and CDR2 is SNEGSKA in the germline V gene (reference sequence). The CDR3 contains 17 residues. The data were produced by immunoSEQ multiplex PCR, yet TCRdb's version contains in-frame clones alone and is incomplete. The specimen has roughly 43,000 clones, none found just once. This clone was seen ten or more times. Its antigen is unidentified. The CDR3 end falls 3 residues outside the read, so it is completed with the germline J gene. Study-level points and caveats: What drives increased CVID clonality needs T cell subpopulation sequencing. Patient heterogeneity in the CVID cohort limited correlations between repertoire features and clinical complications.

The receptor comes from a person aged 18-70 years in good health. V is TRBV20-1 and J is TRBJ2-7; 10 bases are shared with TRBD2. Sequencing was done on a sample of peripheral blood mononuclear cells. The CDR3: CSARDLASGRGGGEQYF. The DNA read from the CDR3 is TGCAGTGCTAGAGATTTGGCTAGCGGGAGAGGTGGGGGCGAG.